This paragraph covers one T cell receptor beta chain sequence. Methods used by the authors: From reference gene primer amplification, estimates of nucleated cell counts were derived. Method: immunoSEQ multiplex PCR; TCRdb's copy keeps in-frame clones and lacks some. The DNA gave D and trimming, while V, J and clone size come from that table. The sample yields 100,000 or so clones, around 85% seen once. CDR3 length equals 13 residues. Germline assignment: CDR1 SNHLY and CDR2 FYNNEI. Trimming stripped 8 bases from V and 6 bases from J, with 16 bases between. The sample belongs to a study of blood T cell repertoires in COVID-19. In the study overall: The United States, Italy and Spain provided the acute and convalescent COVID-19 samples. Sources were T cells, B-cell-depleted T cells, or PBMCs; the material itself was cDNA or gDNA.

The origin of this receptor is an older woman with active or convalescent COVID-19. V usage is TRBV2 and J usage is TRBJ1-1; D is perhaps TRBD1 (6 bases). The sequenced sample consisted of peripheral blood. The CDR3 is CASWGARGAEAFF. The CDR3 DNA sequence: TGTGCCAGCTGGGGGGCCCGGGGGGCTGAAGCTTTCTTT.